The 26 T cell receptor beta chains given below trace back to one sample, sequenced in a study of cytomegalovirus exposure and HLA in healthy donors. PCR primers comprised 60 Vbeta and 13 Jbeta primers. TCRdb keeps only in-frame clones here, not all; method: immunoSEQ multiplex PCR. The sample table sets out roughly 90,000 clones. The sample was PBMCs. Source of these receptors: a man aged 50-59 years in good health and CMV-seropositive.

The chain uses TRBV7-2 and TRBJ2-1; D ambiguous. CDR1 and CDR2 (germline): SGHTA, FQGNSA. Trimming removed 1 base at V and 4 bases at J, with 23 bases between. The CDR3 sequence is 19 residues long. As DNA, the CDR3 is TGTGCCAGCAGCTTAGTAGTAGACTCCAGCGATCCCATATACAATGAGCAGTTCTTC. Protein: CASSLVVDSSDPIYNEQFF. Drawing the rest from reference TRBV7-2 and TRBJ2-1, the complete variable domain is GAGVSQSPSNKVTEKGKDVELRCDPISGHTALYWYRQSLGQGLEFLIYFQGNSAPDKSGLPSDRFSAERTGGSVSTLTIQRTQQEDSAVYLCASSLVVDSSDPIYNEQFFGPGTRLTVL.

The V call is TRBV4-3, the J call TRBJ2-1, with no clear D. The length of the CDR3 is 15 residues. CDR1 and CDR2 (germline): LGHNA, YSLEER. V lost 3 bases to trimming and J lost 7 bases, with 16 bases between them. The CDR3 region has the DNA TGCGCCAGCAGCCAGACGTCCGCAGGTAATAATGAGCAGTTCTTC. It yields the protein CASSQTSAGNNEQFF.

V and J are TRBV5-1 and TRBJ2-1; 9 bases align to TRBD2. The germline V gene has CDR1 SGHRS and CDR2 YFSETQ. The CDR3 sequence is 15 residues long. With V trimmed by 0 bases and J by 3 bases, 1 base remained unmatched. The CDR3 nucleotides read TGCGCCAGCAGCTTGGGAGCGGGAGGCTACAATGAGCAGTTCTTC. It translates to CASSLGAGGYNEQFF.

The CDR3: CATSPARFEQYF. DNA of the CDR3: TGTGCCACCTCCCCGGCTAGGTTCGAGCAGTACTTC. V is TRBV6-6 and J is TRBJ2-7; D gene unclear. Germline V gives CDR1 MNHNY, CDR2 SVGAGI (reference sequence). This CDR3 has 12 residues. Trimming stripped 10 bases from V and 6 bases from J, with 16 bases between.

A remark on this clone: The same CDR3 also results from other DNA sequences found in this sample. V usage is TRBV7-9 and J usage is TRBJ2-5; a weak D match, TRBD2 (5 bases). Trimming pared 5 bases from V and 4 bases from J, leaving 14 bases between. CDR1 is SEHNR and CDR2 is FQNEAQ in the germline V gene (reference sequence). This CDR3 is built from 14 residues. The CDR3 nucleotides are TGTGCCAGCAGCGAACGGGCCGGAGGAGAGACCCAGTACTTC. Translating gives CASSERAGGETQYF.

The chain employs TRBV4-2 and TRBJ1-5; D is perhaps TRBD1 (6 bases). The germline V and J ends were trimmed by 0 bases and 6 bases, with 12 bases remaining between them. Germline CDR1 reads LGHNA; CDR2 reads YNFKEQ. The CDR3 runs 15 residues. DNA for the CDR3: TGTGCCAGCAGCCAAGATCTCAGGGGCGGTCAGCCCCAGCATTTT. Translation: CASSQDLRGGQPQHF.

The chain combines TRBV29-1 with TRBJ1-1; D is undetermined. CDR1 and CDR2 (germline): SQVTM, ANQGSEA. CDR3 length: 11 amino acids. V lost 6 bases, J lost 0 bases, and 5 bases lay in between. The CDR3 bases are TGCAGCGTGGGCATGAACACTGAAGCTTTCTTT. It is translated as CSVGMNTEAFF.

The chain joins TRBV7-9 to TRBJ2-1; 14 nucleotides line up with TRBD2. CDR1 is SEHNR, CDR2 FQNEAQ, per germline (reference sequence). Trimming removed 4 bases from V and 10 bases from J; junction bases left unmatched: 12. The CDR3 has 17 residues. The CDR3 sequence is CASSSGVGTSGSGEQFF. In nucleotides, the CDR3 is TGTGCCAGCAGCTCCGGAGTAGGGACTAGCGGGAGCGGCGAGCAGTTCTTC.

V usage is TRBV29-1 and J usage is TRBJ1-5; tentatively, D is TRBD1 (6 bases). The V and J ends lost 4 bases and 5 bases respectively, with 12 bases between them. This CDR3 spans 13 amino acids. CDR1 and CDR2 from the germline V gene are SQVTM and ANQGSEA. CDR3 sequence (DNA): TGCAGCGTTGGCATGGGGGCCGATCAGCCCCAGCATTTT. Encoded protein: CSVGMGADQPQHF.

The chain uses TRBV18 and TRBJ1-4, with TRBD1 matching over 10 bases. Germline values: CDR1 KGHSH, CDR2 LQKENI. Trimming cost V 5 bases and J 8 bases; bases outside gene matches: 11. The CDR3 is made up of 16 amino acids. DNA of the CDR3: TGTGCCAGCTCATCCCGACAGGGGGCTTACAAAGAAAAACTGTTTTTT. This gives the protein CASSSRQGAYKEKLFF.

The chain carries TRBV4-2 and TRBJ2-1; 9 positions match TRBD2. The CDR3 consists of 18 residues. V lost 0 bases to trimming and J lost 5 bases; unmatched junction nucleotides: 11. The V gene's germline CDR1 is LGHNA and CDR2 YNFKEQ. The CDR3 protein is CASSQDPVVAGANNEQFF. The CDR3 DNA follows: TGTGCCAGCAGCCAAGATCCAGTCGTAGCGGGAGCCAACAATGAGCAGTTCTTC.

The J gene is TRBJ2-1, the V gene TRBV4-3; TRBD2 matches at 7 bases. The CDR3 is 13 amino acids. Looked up from germline, CDR1 is LGHNA and CDR2 is YSLEER. After removal of 1 base from V and 6 bases from J, the junction contained 0 bases not matched to a gene. The CDR3 spells CASSQGTSNEQFF. The CDR3 region has the DNA TGCGCCAGCAGCCAAGGGACTAGCAATGAGCAGTTCTTC.

This rearrangement joins TRBV4-2 to TRBJ2-1; D is unclear. V was pared by 0 bases and J by 8 bases, with 11 bases between. The germline V gene encodes CDR1 LGHNA and CDR2 YNFKEQ. CDR3 length: 14 amino acids. This CDR3 reads CASSQDSIIDEQFF. Written as DNA, the CDR3 is TGTGCCAGCAGCCAAGATAGTATTATCGATGAGCAGTTCTTC.

The V and J genes are TRBV5-1 and TRBJ2-7, with TRBD2 as a possible D gene (6 bases). There are 16 residues in the CDR3. The V gene's germline CDR1 is SGHRS and CDR2 YFSETQ. The ends were cut back, 2 bases at V and 0 bases at J, with 15 bases in the middle. CDR3 sequence (DNA): TGCGCCAGCAGCTTCGCTTCGACCGGGAGCTCCTACGAGCAGTACTTC. Translated, it gives CASSFASTGSSYEQYF. Based on the CDR3 plus reference TRBV5-1 and TRBJ2-7, the full variable domain is KAGVTQTPRYLIKTRGQQVTLSCSPISGHRSVSWYQQTPGQGLQFLFEYFSETQRNKGNFPGRFSGRQFSNSRSEMNVSTLELGDSALYLCASSFASTGSSYEQYFGPGTRLTVT.

The chain links TRBV28 to TRBJ2-3; no clear D gene. This CDR3 spans 13 amino acids. The germline V and J ends were trimmed by 5 bases and 2 bases, with 8 bases remaining between them. Germline V gene lookup returns CDR1 MDHEN and CDR2 SYDVKM. CDR3 DNA: TGTGCCAGCAGTCCTCCTACCACAGATACGCAGTATTTT. Amino acids: CASSPPTTDTQYF.

V and J are TRBV18 and TRBJ1-2; D gene uncertain. V was trimmed by 5 bases and J by 6 bases, leaving 16 bases between them. The germline CDR1 and CDR2 sequences are KGHSH and LQKENI. The CDR3 covers 14 residues. In DNA, the CDR3 is TGTGCCAGCTCAACGCCAGGAACCCCGGATGGCTACACCTTC. It yields the protein CASSTPGTPDGYTF.

The chain is built from TRBV5-1 and TRBJ2-3; perhaps TRBD2 as D (6 bases). With 3 bases removed from V and 6 bases from J, the gap between germline ends came to 14 bases. The germline V gene has CDR1 SGHRS and CDR2 YFSETQ. The CDR3 spans 14 residues. CDR3 bases: TGCGCCAGCAGCTCAGGAGGGCCAGGGGATACGCAGTATTTT. This encodes CASSSGGPGDTQYF.

The rearrangement joins TRBV18 to TRBJ2-3; TRBD2 matches at 7 bases. Germline CDR1 is KGHSH and CDR2 is LQKENI. V trimming: 1 base; J trimming: 5 bases; junction bases outside the gene matches: 3. The CDR3 sequence is 14 residues long. CDR3 amino acids: CASSPQGREDTQYF. CDR3 DNA: TGTGCCAGCTCACCACAAGGGAGGGAAGATACGCAGTATTTT. Full variable domain (missing parts from reference TRBV18 and TRBJ2-3): NAGVMQNPRHLVRRRGQEARLRCSPMKGHSHVYWYRQLPEEGLKFMVYLQKENIIDESGMPKERFSAEFPKEGPSILRIQQVVRGDSAAYFCASSPQGREDTQYFGPGTRLTVL.

This chain connects TRBV4-3 to TRBJ2-1; 12 nucleotides match TRBD2. The CDR3 is 16 residues long. Germline lookup yields CDR1 LGHNA and CDR2 YSLEER. With V trimmed by 0 bases and J by 12 bases, 9 bases remained unmatched. CDR3 amino acids: CASSQDAPTSGGGQFF. For the CDR3, the DNA is TGCGCCAGCAGCCAAGATGCCCCGACTAGCGGGGGTGGGCAGTTCTTC.

V gene TRBV10-3 combines with J gene TRBJ1-3; D not certain. The germline V and J ends were trimmed by 0 bases and 3 bases, with 6 bases remaining between them. Germline assignment: CDR1 ENHRY and CDR2 SYGVKD. The CDR3 length is 14 residues. As DNA, the CDR3 is TGTGCCATCAGTGAGTCAACTGTTGGAAACACCATATATTTT. This encodes CAISESTVGNTIYF.

Concerning this clone: A read error may produce the germline difference seen at one junction end. The chain combines TRBV10-2 with TRBJ2-7; D remains unclear. The V gene's germline CDR1 is WSHSY and CDR2 SAAADI. This CDR3 has 14 residues. The CDR3 DNA sequence: TGCGCCAGCAGAGAGTCGAGCATCGCCTACGAGCAGTACTTC. Its protein is CASRESSIAYEQYF.

V and J are TRBV29-1 and TRBJ2-5; maybe TRBD2 (5 bases). This CDR3 region has 14 residues. Between the trimmed V and J ends, which lost 0 bases and 7 bases, there was a span of 15 bases. Germline V gene sequence: CDR1 SQVTM, CDR2 ANQGSEA. Written as DNA, the CDR3 is TGCAGCGTTGAAGAAGGGTCTACCGGAGGGACCCAGTACTTC. Residues: CSVEEGSTGGTQYF.

This rearrangement joins TRBV10-3 to TRBJ1-1; D is undetermined. The CDR3 loop spans 12 amino acids. The germline CDR1 and CDR2 sequences are ENHRY and SYGVKD. Trimming removed 4 bases at V and 1 base at J, with 4 bases between. CDR3 protein: CAISGPNTEAFF. In DNA form, the CDR3 reads TGTGCCATCAGTGGGCCGAACACTGAAGCTTTCTTT.

The genes are TRBV7-9 and TRBJ2-3; 8 bases line up with TRBD1. The CDR3 has 15 residues. Trimming cost V 6 bases and J 7 bases; bases outside gene matches: 12. Germline V gene lookup returns CDR1 SEHNR and CDR2 FQNEAQ (reference sequence). The CDR3 reads CASRDSRDRMNTQYF. For the CDR3, the DNA is TGTGCCAGCAGGGATTCCCGGGACAGGATGAATACGCAGTATTTT.

The rearrangement links TRBV9 to TRBJ1-1; no clear D gene. V lost 4 bases, J lost 4 bases, and 14 bases lay in between. The CDR3 sequence is 14 residues long. Germline V gene sequence: CDR1 SGDLS, CDR2 YYNGEE. CDR3 nucleotide sequence: TGTGCCAGCAGCCCGCAGCGCTCTGGCACTGAAGCTTTCTTT. Translated: CASSPQRSGTEAFF.

The chain recombines TRBV5-6 with TRBJ1-1; tentatively, D is TRBD1 (5 bases). The germline CDR1 and CDR2 sequences are SGHDT and YYEEEE. This CDR3 region has 13 residues. Trimming shortened V by 1 base and J by 5 bases, and 9 bases separated the two germline ends. In nucleotides, the CDR3 is TGTGCCAGCAGCTTGTCCAGGGTGACTGAAGCTTTCTTT. Amino acid sequence: CASSLSRVTEAFF.